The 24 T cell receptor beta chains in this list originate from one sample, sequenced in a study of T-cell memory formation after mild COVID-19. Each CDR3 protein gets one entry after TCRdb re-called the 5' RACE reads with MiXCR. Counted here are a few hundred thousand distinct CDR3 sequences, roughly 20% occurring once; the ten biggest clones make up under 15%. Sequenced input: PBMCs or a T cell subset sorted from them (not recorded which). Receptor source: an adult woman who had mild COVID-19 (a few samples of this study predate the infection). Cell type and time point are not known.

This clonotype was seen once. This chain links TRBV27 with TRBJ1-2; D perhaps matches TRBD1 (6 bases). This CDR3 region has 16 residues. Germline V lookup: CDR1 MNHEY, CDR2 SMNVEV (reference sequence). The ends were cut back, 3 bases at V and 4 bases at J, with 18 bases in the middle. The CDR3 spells CASSFLWTDSPYGYTF. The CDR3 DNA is TGTGCCAGCAGTTTTTTGTGGACGGACAGCCCCTATGGCTACACCTTC.

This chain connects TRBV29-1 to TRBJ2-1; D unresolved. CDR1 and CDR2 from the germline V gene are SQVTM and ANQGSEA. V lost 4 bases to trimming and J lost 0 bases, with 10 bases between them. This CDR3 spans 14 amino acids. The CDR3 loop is CSVAGGPSYNEQFF. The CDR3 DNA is TGCAGCGTTGCGGGCGGACCCTCCTACAATGAGCAGTTCTTC.

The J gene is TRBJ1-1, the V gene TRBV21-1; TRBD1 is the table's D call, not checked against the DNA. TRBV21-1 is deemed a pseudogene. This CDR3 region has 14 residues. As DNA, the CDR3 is TGTGCCAGCAGCAAGACAGGAGTTAACACTGAAGCTTTCTTT. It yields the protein CASSKTGVNTEAFF.

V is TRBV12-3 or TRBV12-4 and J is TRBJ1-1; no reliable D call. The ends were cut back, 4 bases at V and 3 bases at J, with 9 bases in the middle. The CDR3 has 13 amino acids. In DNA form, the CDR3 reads TGTGCCAGCAGTTCTCTCTTACACACTGAAGCTTTCTTT. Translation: CASSSLLHTEAFF.

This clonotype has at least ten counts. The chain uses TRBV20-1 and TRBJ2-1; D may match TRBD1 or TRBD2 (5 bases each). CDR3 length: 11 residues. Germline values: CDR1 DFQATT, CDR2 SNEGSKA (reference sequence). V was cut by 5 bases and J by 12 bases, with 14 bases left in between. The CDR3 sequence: CSAQSPGRQFF. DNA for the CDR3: TGCAGTGCTCAATCCCCGGGACGGCAGTTCTTC.

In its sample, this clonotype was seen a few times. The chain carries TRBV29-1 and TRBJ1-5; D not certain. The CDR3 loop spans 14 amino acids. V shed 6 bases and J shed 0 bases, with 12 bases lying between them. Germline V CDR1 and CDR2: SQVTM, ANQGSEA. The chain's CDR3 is CSVSPGDSNQPQHF. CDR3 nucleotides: TGCAGCGTGAGCCCGGGAGATAGCAATCAGCCCCAGCATTTT.

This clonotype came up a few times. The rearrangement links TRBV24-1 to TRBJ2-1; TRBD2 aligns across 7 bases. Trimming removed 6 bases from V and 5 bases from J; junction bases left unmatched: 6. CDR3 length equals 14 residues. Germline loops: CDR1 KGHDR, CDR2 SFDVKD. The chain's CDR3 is CATSSGGTNNEQFF. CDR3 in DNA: TGTGCCACCAGTTCGGGGGGAACCAACAATGAGCAGTTCTTC.

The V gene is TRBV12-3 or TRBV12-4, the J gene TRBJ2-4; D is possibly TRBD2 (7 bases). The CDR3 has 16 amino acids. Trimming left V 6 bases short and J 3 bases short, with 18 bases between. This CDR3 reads CASSSLIGGGKNIQYF. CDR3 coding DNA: TGTGCCAGCAGCTCTCTGATAGGGGGGGGCAAAAACATTCAGTACTTC.

This CDR3 reads CASSQAGMEDSPLHF. In DNA form, the CDR3 reads TGTGCCAGCAGCCAAGCAGGGATGGAGGATTCACCCCTCCACTTT. The rearrangement uses TRBV4-2 and TRBJ1-6; the D gene is possibly TRBD1 (5 bases). The CDR3 is made up of 15 amino acids. Germline V gives CDR1 LGHNA, CDR2 YNFKEQ. The V gene lost 1 base and the J gene lost 8 bases, with 12 bases spanning the gap.

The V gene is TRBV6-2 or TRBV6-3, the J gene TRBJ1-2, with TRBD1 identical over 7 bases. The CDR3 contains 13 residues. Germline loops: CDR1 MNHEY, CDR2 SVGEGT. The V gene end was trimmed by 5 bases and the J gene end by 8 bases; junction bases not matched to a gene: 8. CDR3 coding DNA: TGTGCCAGCAGTCTCAATAACAGGGGCGGCTACACCTTC. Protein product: CASSLNNRGGYTF.

The CDR3 coding sequence is TGTGCCAGCGGGGTGAGCGGCTCCTACGAGCAGTACTTC. This gives the protein CASGVSGSYEQYF. V and J are TRBV12-3 or TRBV12-4 and TRBJ2-7; a possible D gene is TRBD2 (5 bases). The CDR3 consists of 13 residues. V lost 8 bases to trimming and J lost 0 bases, with 11 bases between them.

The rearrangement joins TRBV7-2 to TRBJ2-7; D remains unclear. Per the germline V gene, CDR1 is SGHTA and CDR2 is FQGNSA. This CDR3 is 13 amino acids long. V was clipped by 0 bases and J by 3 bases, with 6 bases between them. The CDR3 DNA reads TGTGCCAGCAGCTTAGCGGTTCGCTACGAGCAGTACTTC. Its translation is CASSLAVRYEQYF.

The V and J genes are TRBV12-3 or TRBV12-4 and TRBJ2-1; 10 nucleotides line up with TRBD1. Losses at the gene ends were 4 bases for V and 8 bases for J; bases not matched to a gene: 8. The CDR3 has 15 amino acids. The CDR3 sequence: CASSSLGGTGDEQFF. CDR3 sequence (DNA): TGTGCCAGCAGTTCTCTGGGTGGGACAGGGGATGAGCAGTTCTTC.

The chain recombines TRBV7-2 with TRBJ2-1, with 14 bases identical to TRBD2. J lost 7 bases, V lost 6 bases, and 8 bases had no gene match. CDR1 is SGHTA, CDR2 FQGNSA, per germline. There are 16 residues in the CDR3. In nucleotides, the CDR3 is TGTGCCAGCAGTTCTTCCGGGACTAGCGGGAGAAATGAGCAGTTCTTC. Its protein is CASSSSGTSGRNEQFF.

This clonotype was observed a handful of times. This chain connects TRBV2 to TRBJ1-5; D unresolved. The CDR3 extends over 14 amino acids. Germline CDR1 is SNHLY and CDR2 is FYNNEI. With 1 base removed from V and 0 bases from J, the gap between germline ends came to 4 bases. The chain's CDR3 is CASSEVNSNQPQHF. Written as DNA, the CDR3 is TGTGCCAGCAGTGAAGTTAATAGCAATCAGCCCCAGCATTTT.

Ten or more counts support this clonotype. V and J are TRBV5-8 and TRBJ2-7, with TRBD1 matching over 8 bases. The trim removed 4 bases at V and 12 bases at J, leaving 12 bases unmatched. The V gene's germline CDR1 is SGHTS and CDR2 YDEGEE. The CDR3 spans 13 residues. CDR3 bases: TGTGCCAGCAGCGACCGGACAGGGTTGGAGGTGTACTTC. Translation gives CASSDRTGLEVYF.

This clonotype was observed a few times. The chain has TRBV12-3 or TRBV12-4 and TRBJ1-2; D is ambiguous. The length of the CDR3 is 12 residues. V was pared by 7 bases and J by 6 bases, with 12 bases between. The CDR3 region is CASTLSPDGYTF. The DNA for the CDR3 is TGTGCCAGCACCTTGTCCCCCGATGGCTACACCTTC.

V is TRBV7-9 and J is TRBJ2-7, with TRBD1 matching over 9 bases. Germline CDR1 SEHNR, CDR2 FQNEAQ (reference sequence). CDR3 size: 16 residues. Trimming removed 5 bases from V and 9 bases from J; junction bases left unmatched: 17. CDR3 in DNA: TGTGCCAGCAGCCATGGAGGACAGGGGCCAAACTCGGGGCAGTACTTC. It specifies CASSHGGQGPNSGQYF.

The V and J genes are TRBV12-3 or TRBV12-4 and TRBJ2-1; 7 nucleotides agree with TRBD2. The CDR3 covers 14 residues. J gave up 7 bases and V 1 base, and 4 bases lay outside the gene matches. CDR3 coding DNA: TGTGCCAGCAGTTTAGATTGGACTAGGAATGAGCAGTTCTTC. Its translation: CASSLDWTRNEQFF.

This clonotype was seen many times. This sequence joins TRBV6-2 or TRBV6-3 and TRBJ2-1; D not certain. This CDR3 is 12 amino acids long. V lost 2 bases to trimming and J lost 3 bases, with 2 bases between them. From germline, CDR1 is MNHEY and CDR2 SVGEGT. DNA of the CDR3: TGTGCCAGCAGTTACGGCTACAATGAGCAGTTCTTC. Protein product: CASSYGYNEQFF.

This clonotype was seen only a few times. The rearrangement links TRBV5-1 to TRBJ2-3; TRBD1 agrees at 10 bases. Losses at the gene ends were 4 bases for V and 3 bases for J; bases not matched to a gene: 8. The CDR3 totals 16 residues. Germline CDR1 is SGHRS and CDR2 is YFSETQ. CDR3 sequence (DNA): TGCGCCAGCAGCAGGAGACAGGGGGCCCTTACAGATACGCAGTATTTT. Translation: CASSRRQGALTDTQYF.

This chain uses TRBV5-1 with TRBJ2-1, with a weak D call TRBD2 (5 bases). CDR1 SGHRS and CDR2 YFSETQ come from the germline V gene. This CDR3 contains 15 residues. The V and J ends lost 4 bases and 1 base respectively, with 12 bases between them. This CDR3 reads CASSDRTGSYNEQFF. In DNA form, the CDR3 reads TGCGCCAGCAGCGATCGGACTGGATCCTACAATGAGCAGTTCTTC.

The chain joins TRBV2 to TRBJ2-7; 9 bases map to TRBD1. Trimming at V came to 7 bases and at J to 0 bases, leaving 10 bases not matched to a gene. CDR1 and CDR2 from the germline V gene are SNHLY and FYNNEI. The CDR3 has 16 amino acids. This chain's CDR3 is CASMPDRGRLSYEQYF. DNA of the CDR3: TGTGCCAGCATGCCGGACAGGGGCCGACTCTCCTACGAGCAGTACTTC. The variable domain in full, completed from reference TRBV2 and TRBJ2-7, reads EPEVTQTPSHQVTQMGQEVILRCVPISNHLYFYWYRQILGQKVEFLVSFYNNEISEKSEIFDDQFSVERPDGSNFTLKIRSTKLEDSAMYFCASMPDRGRLSYEQYFGPGTRLTVT.

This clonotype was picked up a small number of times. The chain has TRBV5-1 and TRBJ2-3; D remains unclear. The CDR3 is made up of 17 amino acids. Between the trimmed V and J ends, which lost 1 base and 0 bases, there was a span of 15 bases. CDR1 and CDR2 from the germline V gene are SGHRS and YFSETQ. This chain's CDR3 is CASSLPQTRPSTDTQYF. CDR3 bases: TGCGCCAGCAGCTTGCCCCAGACCCGCCCGAGCACAGATACGCAGTATTTT.